Reported below is one T cell receptor beta chain. This entry belongs to a study of blood T cells in healthy people across ages. This CDR3 region has 14 residues. Trimming took off 6 bases at V and 3 bases at J, with 14 bases between the two ends. With a J-beta primer mix and a sample-barcoded 5' primer, a second PCR ran about 7 to 11 cycles. TCRdb used MiXCR to reprocess the 5' RACE reads, holding one entry per CDR3 protein. The sample contains 1.5 million or so distinct CDR3 sequences, 42% of which appear only once. The J gene is TRBJ1-2, the V gene TRBV12-3 or TRBV12-4; no clear D. This TCR was sampled from a woman aged 18 to 35 in good health. Sequencing was done on a sample of blood. CDR3 nucleotide sequence: TGTGCCAGCAGCGCGACCCCCTACGACTATGGCTACACCTTC. This encodes CASSATPYDYGYTF.